This T cell receptor beta chain was captured by sequencing in a study of T cell changes during pregnancy in multiple sclerosis. Profiled with immunoSEQ multiplex PCR; TCRdb holds only in-frame clones, not every one. The table records about 110,000 clones, around 90% of them present only once. The CDR3 loop spans 15 amino acids. Germline V gives CDR1 SGDLS, CDR2 YYNGEE. V was pared by 3 bases and J by 2 bases, with 5 bases of the junction left unmatched. The origin of this receptor is a female donor with multiple sclerosis, enrolled in a pregnancy study. The chain uses TRBV9 and TRBJ2-1; 7 nucleotides line up with TRBD2. The sequenced sample was peripheral blood, obtained in the third trimester of pregnancy. The CDR3 reads CASSDRLAPYNEQFF. The CDR3, as DNA: TGTGCCAGCAGCGACAGACTAGCACCCTACAATGAGCAGTTCTTC.